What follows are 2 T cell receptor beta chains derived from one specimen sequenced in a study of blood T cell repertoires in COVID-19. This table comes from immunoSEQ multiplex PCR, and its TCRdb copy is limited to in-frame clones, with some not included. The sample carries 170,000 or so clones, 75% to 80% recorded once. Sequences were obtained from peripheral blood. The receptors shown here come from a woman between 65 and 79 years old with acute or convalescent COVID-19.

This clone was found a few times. CDR3 DNA: TGTGCCACCAGTGAGGAGGGGAGTGGTTACAATGAGCAGTTCTTC. It yields the protein CATSEEGSGYNEQFF. The genes are TRBV24-1 and TRBJ2-1; TRBD2 is a possible D gene (6 bases). V was cut by 4 bases and J by 4 bases, with 13 bases left in between. Germline CDR1 and CDR2: KGHDR and SFDVKD. The CDR3 loop spans 15 amino acids.

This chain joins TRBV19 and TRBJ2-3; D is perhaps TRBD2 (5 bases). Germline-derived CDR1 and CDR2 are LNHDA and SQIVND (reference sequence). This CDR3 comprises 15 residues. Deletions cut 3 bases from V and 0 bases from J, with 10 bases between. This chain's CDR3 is CASSMRTESTDTQYF. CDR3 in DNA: TGTGCCAGTAGTATGAGGACTGAGAGCACAGATACGCAGTATTTT.